This TCR beta chain was identified during a study of blood T cell repertoires in COVID-19 (dated by TCRdb to the early 2020s). Some background on the complete study: The collaborator samples originated in the United States, Italy and Spain and spanned the acute and convalescent phases of COVID-19. The prospective study material was composed of cDNA or gDNA derived from T cells, B-cell-depleted T cells, or PBMCs. Subjects who had been exposed to COVID-19, were actively infected with it, or had recovered from it provided the deeply sampled blood TCRbeta repertoires that made up the dataset. The repertoires were released in a freely available public database meant as a resource for research on the immune response to SARS-CoV-2. The samples were drawn from the first 160 participants of the ongoing ImmuneRACE study and from 1,254 subjects provided by 6 global collaborators. Sample metadata almost always included a de-identified subject ID, COVID-19 status, age in years and sex. Where available, HLA class I and class II types were taken from metadata supplied by the sample provider and were not determined by assay-based typing. What the research found in general, with its limitations: Clinical and demographic metadata were provided uncurated, with the amount varying by source and participant.

The collaborating institutions used their own protocols to collect whole blood in K2EDTA tubes. For TCRbeta analysis, collaborators shipped samples in one of three forms: frozen whole blood, isolated PBMCs, or DNA extracted from either of those sample types. A word on this clone: The clone's antigen remains unknown. The sample holds no much larger clone one base away, and base qualities are not on file.

TCRbeta CDR3 regions were amplified from genomic DNA using the immunoSEQ Assay, a bias-controlled multiplex PCR. On the study's bioinformatics: Within the assay, amplification of reference gene primers was used to estimate how many nucleated cells each sample contained. To quantify the absolute abundance of each unique TCRbeta CDR3 rearrangement, sequence reads were collapsed and filtered. For each sample, productive Simpson clonality was calculated by taking the square root of Simpson's diversity index across productive rearrangements. TCRdb carries this immuneACCESS record with in-frame sequences only. Its versions omit some clonotypes, under half of them owing to an unresolved V gene in the studies checked, with the rest unexplained. The D gene and trimming were derived from the DNA, and the V and J assignments and clone size from that table. In this sample the table shows about 300,000 clones, 65% to 85% of which occur a single time. Together, the top ten hold about 1.2% of the sample.

The clonotype was recovered from a woman aged 50 to 65 with acute or convalescent COVID-19. Sequencing was done on a sample of peripheral blood.

The CDR3 region has the sequence CASSEYGAGREQFF. The sequenced DNA: TGTGCCAGCAGTGAATATGGGGCGGGGAGGGAGCAGTTCTTC. The rearrangement joined TRBV25-1 to TRBJ2-1; the D region possibly corresponds to TRBD2 (6 bases align). From the germline V gene, CDR1 is MGHDK and CDR2 is SYGVNS. Trimming costs V 0 bases and J 10 bases, and their ends lie 13 bases apart. The CDR3 runs 14 residues from the cysteine to the phenylalanine. Kept here is only the CDR3 DNA, which spans 42 bases and is read in frame from base 1.